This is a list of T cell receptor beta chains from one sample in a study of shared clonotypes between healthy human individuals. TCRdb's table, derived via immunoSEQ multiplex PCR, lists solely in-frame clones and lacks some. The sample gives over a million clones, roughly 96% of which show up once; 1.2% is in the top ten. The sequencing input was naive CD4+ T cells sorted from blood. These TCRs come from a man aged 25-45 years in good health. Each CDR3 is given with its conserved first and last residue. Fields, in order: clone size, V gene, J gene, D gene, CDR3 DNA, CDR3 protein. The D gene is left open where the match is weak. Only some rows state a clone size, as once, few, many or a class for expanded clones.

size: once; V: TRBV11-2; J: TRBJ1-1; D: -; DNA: TGTGCCAGCAGCTTAGTCGGCAGCACTGAAGCTTTCTTT; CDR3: CASSLVGSTEAFF
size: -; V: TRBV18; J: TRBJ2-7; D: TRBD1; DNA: TGTGCCAGCTCACCACTGGGACAGGGGGTTAGATTCTACGAGCAGTACTTC; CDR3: CASSPLGQGVRFYEQYF
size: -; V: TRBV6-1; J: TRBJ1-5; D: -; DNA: TGTGCCAGCAGTGAGGGGCCCGGTGTGGGGCCCCAGCATTTT; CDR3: CASSEGPGVGPQHF
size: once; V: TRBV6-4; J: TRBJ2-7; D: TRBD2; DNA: TGTGCCAGCCGGGGGGAGGGCCGATCTGGGGAGCAGTACTTC; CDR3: CASRGEGRSGEQYF
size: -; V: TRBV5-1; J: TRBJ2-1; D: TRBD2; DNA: TGCGCCAGCAGCAGAACCGGGACTAGCGGGAGTAGTGCTGAGCAGTTCTTC; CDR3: CASSRTGTSGSSAEQFF
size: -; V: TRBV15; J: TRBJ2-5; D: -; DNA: TGTGCCACCAGCAGAGGCGGGGATGTAGAGACCCAGTACTTC; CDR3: CATSRGGDVETQYF
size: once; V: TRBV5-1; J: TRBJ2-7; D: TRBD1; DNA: TGCGCCAGCAGCTTGGCCTCTTCTGCGACAGGGGGCTTCTACGAGCAGTACTTC; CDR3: CASSLASSATGGFYEQYF
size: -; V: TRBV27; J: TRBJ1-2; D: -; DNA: TGTGCCAGCAGTTTTAGAGGGATGGGCTACACCTTC; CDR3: CASSFRGMGYTF
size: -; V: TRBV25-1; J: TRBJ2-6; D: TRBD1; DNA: TGTGCCAGCAGTGAAAGGACAGGGCCCCCCGGGGCCAACGTCCTGACTTTC; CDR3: CASSERTGPPGANVLTF
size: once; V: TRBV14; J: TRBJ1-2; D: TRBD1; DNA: TGTGCCAGCAGCAATACAGGGGAGAATGGCTACACCTTC; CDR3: CASSNTGENGYTF
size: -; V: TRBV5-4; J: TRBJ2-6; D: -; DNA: TGTGCCAGCAGGAGAGAGGCTGCCGGGGCCAACGTCCTGACTTTC; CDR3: CASRREAAGANVLTF
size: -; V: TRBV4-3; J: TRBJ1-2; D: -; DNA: TGCGCCAGCAGCCCCTACCCTAGACTAGGTGGGGGCTACACCTTC; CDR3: CASSPYPRLGGGYTF
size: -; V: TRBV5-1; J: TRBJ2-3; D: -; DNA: TGCGCCAGCCAACCCCAGGGGGAGGCAGATACGCAGTATTTT; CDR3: CASQPQGEADTQYF
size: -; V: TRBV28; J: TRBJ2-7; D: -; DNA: TGTGCCAGCAGTACGAGGGGGAGCTCCTACGAGCAGTACTTC; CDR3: CASSTRGSSYEQYF
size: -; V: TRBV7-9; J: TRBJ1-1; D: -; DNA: TGTGCCAGCAGCCGCAAACAGAGTAACACTGAAGCTTTCTTT; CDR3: CASSRKQSNTEAFF
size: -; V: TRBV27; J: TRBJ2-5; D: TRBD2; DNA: TGTGCCAGCTCTAATTGGGGGGGGTCGTACCAAGAGACCCAGTACTTC; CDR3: CASSNWGGSYQETQYF